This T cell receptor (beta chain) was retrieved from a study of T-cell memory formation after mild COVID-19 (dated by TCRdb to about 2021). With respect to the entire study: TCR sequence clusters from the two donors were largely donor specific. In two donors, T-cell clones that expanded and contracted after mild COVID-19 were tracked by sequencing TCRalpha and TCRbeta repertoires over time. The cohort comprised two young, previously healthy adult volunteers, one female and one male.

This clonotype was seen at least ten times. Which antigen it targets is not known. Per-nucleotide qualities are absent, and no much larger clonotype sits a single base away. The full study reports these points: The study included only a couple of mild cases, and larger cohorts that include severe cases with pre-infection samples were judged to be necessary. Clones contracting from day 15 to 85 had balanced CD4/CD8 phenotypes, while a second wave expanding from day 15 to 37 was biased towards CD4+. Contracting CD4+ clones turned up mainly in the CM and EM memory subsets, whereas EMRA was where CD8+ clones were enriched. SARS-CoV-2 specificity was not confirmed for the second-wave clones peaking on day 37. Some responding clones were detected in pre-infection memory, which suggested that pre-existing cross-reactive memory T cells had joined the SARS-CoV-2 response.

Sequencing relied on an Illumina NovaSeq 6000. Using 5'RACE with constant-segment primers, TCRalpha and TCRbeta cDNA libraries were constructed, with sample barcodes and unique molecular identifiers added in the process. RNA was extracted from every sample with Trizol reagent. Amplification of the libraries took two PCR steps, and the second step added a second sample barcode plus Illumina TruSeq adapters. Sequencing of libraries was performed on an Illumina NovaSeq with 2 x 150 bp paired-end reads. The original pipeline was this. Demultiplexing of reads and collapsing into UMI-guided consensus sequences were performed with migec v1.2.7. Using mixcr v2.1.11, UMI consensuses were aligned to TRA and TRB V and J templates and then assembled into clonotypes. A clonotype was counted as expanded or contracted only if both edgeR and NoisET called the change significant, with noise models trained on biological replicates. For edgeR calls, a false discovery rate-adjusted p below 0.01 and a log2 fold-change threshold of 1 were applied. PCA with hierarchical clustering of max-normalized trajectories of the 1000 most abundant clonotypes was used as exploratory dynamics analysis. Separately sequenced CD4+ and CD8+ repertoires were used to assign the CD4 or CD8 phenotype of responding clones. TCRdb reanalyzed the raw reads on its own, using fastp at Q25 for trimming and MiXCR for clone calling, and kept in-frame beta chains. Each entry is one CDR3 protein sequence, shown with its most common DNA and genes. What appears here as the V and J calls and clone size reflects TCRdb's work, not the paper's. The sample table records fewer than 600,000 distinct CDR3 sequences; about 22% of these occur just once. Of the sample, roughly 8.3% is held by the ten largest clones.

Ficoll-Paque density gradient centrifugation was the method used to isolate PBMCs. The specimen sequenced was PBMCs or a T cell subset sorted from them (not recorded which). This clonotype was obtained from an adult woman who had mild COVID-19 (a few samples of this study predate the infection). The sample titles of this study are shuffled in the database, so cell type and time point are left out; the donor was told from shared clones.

CDR3 sequence: CASSLSRLAEYEQYF. The bases are TGTGCCAGCAGCTTATCACGGCTAGCGGAGTACGAGCAGTACTTC. Here the chain combines TRBV11-2 and TRBJ2-7; 7 central bases correspond to TRBD2. CDR1 and CDR2 (SGHAT, FQNNGV) derive from the germline V gene. At the junction V is shortened by 2 bases and J by 4 bases; bases outside the gene matches: 8. The CDR3 holds 15 amino acids from the cysteine to the phenylalanine. The read is trimmed to its CDR3 DNA, 45 bases read in frame from base 1.